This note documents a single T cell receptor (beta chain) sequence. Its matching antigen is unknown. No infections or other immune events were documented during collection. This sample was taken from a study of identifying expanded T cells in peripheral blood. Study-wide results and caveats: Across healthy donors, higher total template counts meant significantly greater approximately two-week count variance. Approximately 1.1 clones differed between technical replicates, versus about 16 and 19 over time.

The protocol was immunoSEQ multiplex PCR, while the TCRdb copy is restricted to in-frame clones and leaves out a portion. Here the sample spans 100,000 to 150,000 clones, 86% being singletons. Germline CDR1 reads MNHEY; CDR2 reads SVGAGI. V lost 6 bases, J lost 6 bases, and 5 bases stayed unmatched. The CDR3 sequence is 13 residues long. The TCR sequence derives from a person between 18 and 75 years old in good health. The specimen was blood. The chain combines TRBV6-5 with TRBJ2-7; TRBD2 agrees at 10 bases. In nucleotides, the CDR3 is TGTGCCAGCAGGTCACTAGCGGGACGCGAGCAGTACTTC. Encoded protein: CASRSLAGREQYF.